These T cell receptor beta chains were read from a single sample in a study of blood T cell repertoires in COVID-19. TCRdb's table, derived via immunoSEQ multiplex PCR, lists solely in-frame clones and lacks some. The sample lists about 340,000 clones, about 90% seen once, with roughly 3.5% in the top ten. Input material: peripheral blood. The receptors derive from a woman aged 18-35 years who had recovered from COVID-19. CDR3s include the opening cysteine and the closing phenylalanine or tryptophan. A D gene is named only where the DNA matches it firmly. The size entry is marked missing in some rows and otherwise reads once, few, many or a size class.

15,TRBV10-3,.,.,TRBJ1-1,CAISDPGQMNTEAFF,TGTGCCATCAGTGACCCAGGACAGATGAACACTGAAGCTTTCTTT
11,TRBV12-3/TRBV12-4,.,.,TRBJ1-1,CASSLGGRAFF,TGTGCCAGCAGCCTTGGGGGGAGAGCTTTCTTT
16,TRBV4-1,once,TRBD2,TRBJ2-2,CASSQLTLAELGELFF,TGCGCCAGCAGCCAACTTACCCTAGCGGAACTCGGGGAGCTGTTTTTT
16,TRBV5-4,.,TRBD1,TRBJ2-3,CASSSGGRQNTDTQYF,TGTGCCAGCAGCTCAGGGGGCAGACAAAACACAGATACGCAGTATTTT
14,TRBV3-1/TRBV3-2,.,TRBD1,TRBJ1-4,CASSRGQGAEKLFF,TGTGCCAGCAGCCGGGGACAGGGGGCCGAAAAACTGTTTTTT
15,TRBV27,.,TRBD2,TRBJ2-3,CASSLGAGSTDTQYF,TGTGCCAGCAGTTTGGGAGCGGGGAGCACAGATACGCAGTATTTT
14,TRBV24-1,.,.,TRBJ1-1,CATRTEGMNTEAFF,TGTGCCACCAGGACGGAGGGGATGAACACTGAAGCTTTCTTT
13,TRBV2,.,.,TRBJ1-2,CATKRTANYGYTF,TGTGCCACCAAACGGACAGCGAACTATGGCTACACCTTC
13,TRBV3-1/TRBV3-2,.,.,TRBJ1-2,CASSQLTGYGYTF,TGTGCCAGCAGCCAACTGACGGGCTATGGCTACACCTTC
15,TRBV3-1/TRBV3-2,.,.,TRBJ2-6,CASSQRGSGANVLTF,TGTGCCAGCAGCCAAAGGGGATCTGGGGCCAACGTCCTGACTTTC
14,TRBV19,.,TRBD1,TRBJ1-1,CASSSGGARAEAFF,TGTGCCAGTAGCTCAGGGGGCGCGCGGGCTGAAGCTTTCTTT
19,TRBV23-1,few,TRBD1,TRBJ1-5,CASSQSRQGAEASWQPQHF,TGCGCCAGCAGTCAATCCAGACAGGGCGCGGAGGCAAGTTGGCAGCCCCAGCATTTT
15,TRBV11-2,once,.,TRBJ1-1,CASSLGGQRGTEAFF,TGTGCCAGCAGCTTGGGGGGGCAGCGCGGCACTGAAGCTTTCTTT
16,TRBV28,.,TRBD2,TRBJ2-3,CASRVRLADRADTQYF,TGTGCCAGCAGGGTAAGACTAGCGGATAGAGCAGATACGCAGTATTTT
13,TRBV18,.,.,TRBJ1-1,CASSPEFNTEAFF,TGTGCCAGCTCACCTGAGTTCAACACTGAAGCTTTCTTT
13,TRBV5-4,.,TRBD1,TRBJ2-4,CASSTRDRDIQYF,TGTGCCAGCAGCACCCGGGACAGGGACATTCAGTACTTC
13,TRBV5-1,.,TRBD1,TRBJ1-4,CASSGTGDEKLFF,TGCGCCAGCAGTGGGACAGGGGATGAAAAACTGTTTTTT
15,TRBV4-3,.,TRBD2,TRBJ2-3,CASSQEGGRGDTQYF,TGCGCCAGCAGCCAAGAAGGCGGGAGAGGGGATACGCAGTATTTT
15,TRBV9,.,.,TRBJ1-3,CASSVTGYTGNTIYF,TGTGCCAGCAGCGTTACAGGGTACACGGGAAACACCATATATTTT